These 2 T cell receptor beta chains were all obtained from the same sample, sequenced in a study of T-cell reconstitution after alpha-beta-depleted transplantation in children. The authors prepared the TCRbeta library with unique molecular identifiers. Each CDR3 protein gets one entry after TCRdb re-called the PCR reads with MiXCR. This table holds 400,000 to 500,000 distinct CDR3 sequences, roughly a tenth found once. Sequencing was performed on PBMCs from the stem cell graft donor, taken from the stem cell graft. The receptors here all came from a human donor who donated a stem cell graft to a child with acute myeloid leukemia.

This clonotype turned up a few times. V is TRBV10-3 and J is TRBJ2-5; 7 bases match TRBD2. CDR3 length: 15 residues. Trimming removed 4 bases from V and 5 bases from J; junction bases left unmatched: 10. Per the germline V gene, CDR1 is ENHRY and CDR2 is SYGVKD. Written as DNA, the CDR3 is TGTGCCATCAGTGTGGGGTCGGGGCGGGGGGAGACCCAGTACTTC. It yields the protein CAISVGSGRGETQYF.

This clonotype has just one count. A much larger clone sits a single nucleotide away, making a read error possible. V usage is TRBV5-6 and J usage is TRBJ2-7; 11 bases map to TRBD2. Germline assignment: CDR1 SGHDT and CDR2 YYEEEE. CDR3 size: 15 residues. CDR3 coding DNA: TGTGCCAGCAGTAGACTAGCGGGAAACCCCTACGAGCATTACTTC. It yields the protein CASSRLAGNPYEHYF. Together with reference TRBV5-6 and TRBJ2-7, the CDR3 gives the full variable domain: DAGVTQSPTHLIKTRGQQVTLRCSPKSGHDTVSWYQQALGQGPQFIFQYYEEEERQRGNFPDRFSGHQFPNYSSELNVNALLLGDSALYLCASSRLAGNPYEHYFGPGTRLTVT.